This TCR beta chain was identified during a study of cytomegalovirus exposure and HLA in healthy donors. General observations from the study: In vitro checks showed that a few CMV-associated chains really do target CMV antigens.

Unmatched junction bases numbered 5, after V lost 3 bases and J lost 6 bases. The CDR3 extends over 14 amino acids. Germline values: CDR1 SNHLY, CDR2 FYNNEI. The donors were in the approximately 120-subject validation cohort, distinct from the approximately 730-subject first cohort. Sequencing used immunoSEQ multiplex PCR; TCRdb keeps in-frame clones, though not all of them. The sample has 150,000 or so clones; around 90% are singletons. Comments on this clone: Its antigen is unidentified.

The material sequenced was PBMCs. The V and J genes are TRBV2 and TRBJ2-7, with 10 bases identical to TRBD2. This TCR derives from a woman aged 25-40 years in good health and CMV-seropositive. CDR3 loop: CASSDVSGGREQYF. The CDR3 DNA reads as TGTGCCAGCAGTGATGTTAGCGGGGGGCGCGAGCAGTACTTC.